This entry lists 28 T cell receptor beta chains sequenced from one sample in a study of T cells in Graves' hyperthyroidism and ophthalmopathy. Authors of the study amplified TCR beta CDR3 regions from RNA transcripts. The HTBI set primed first-round TCR CDR3 RT-PCR. TCRdb reanalysed the multiplex PCR reads using MiXCR and keeps one entry per CDR3 protein. The sample lists about 400,000 distinct CDR3 sequences, around 14% occurring once. Specimen: blood. These receptors all come from a woman aged 25 to 45 with Graves' hyperthyroidism.

At least ten counts were recorded for this clonotype. The gene calls are TRBV2 and TRBJ1-2; 8 positions match TRBD1. The CDR3 extends over 14 amino acids. V was pared by 3 bases and J by 2 bases, with 2 bases of the junction left unmatched. Looked up from germline, CDR1 is SNHLY and CDR2 is FYNNEI. CDR3 coding DNA: TGTGCCAGCAGTGATCGGACAGGGAACTATGGCTACACCTTC. This gives the protein CASSDRTGNYGYTF.

This clonotype was recorded many times. This chain uses TRBV6-2 or TRBV6-3 with TRBJ2-7, with D perhaps being TRBD1 or TRBD2 (5 bases each). The CDR3 totals 15 residues. Trimming cost V 5 bases and J 4 bases, with 18 bases left between them. Germline CDR1 reads MNHEY; CDR2 reads SVGEGT. In nucleotides, the CDR3 is TGTGCCAGCAGTCCGGACCGGGACGCTACTTACGAGCAGTACTTC. It translates to CASSPDRDATYEQYF.

This clonotype was counted many times. This chain uses TRBV20-1 with TRBJ2-3; 9 positions agree with TRBD1. Germline loops: CDR1 DFQATT, CDR2 SNEGSKA (reference sequence). The CDR3 totals 14 residues. In nucleotides, the CDR3 is TGCAGCTTTACAGGGGGCCGTGGCACAGATACGCAGTATTTT. Its translation is CSFTGGRGTDTQYF.

The rearrangement uses TRBV20-1 and TRBJ2-5; 9 bases are a match to TRBD2. Germline CDR1 reads DFQATT; CDR2 reads SNEGSKA (reference sequence). With V trimmed by 6 bases and J by 2 bases, 7 bases remained unmatched. This CDR3 region has 14 residues. DNA for the CDR3: TGCAGTGCACTTGATCTAGCGGGACAAGAGACCCAGTACTTC. Translated, it gives CSALDLAGQETQYF.

This clonotype was found many times. J is TRBJ2-7 and V is TRBV29-1; the match to TRBD2 covers 13 bases. The CDR3 has 15 residues. Germline V gene sequence: CDR1 SQVTM, CDR2 ANQGSEA. V gave up 3 bases and J gave up 5 bases; unmatched junction bases: 7. CDR3 sequence (DNA): TGCAGCGTTGAGGGAAACGGACTAGCGGGAGACGAGCAGTACTTC. Protein sequence: CSVEGNGLAGDEQYF.

The chain links TRBV6-2 or TRBV6-3 to TRBJ2-2; TRBD1 is a possible D gene (6 bases). Looked up from germline, CDR1 is MNHEY and CDR2 is SVGEGT. Trimming pared 0 bases from V and 3 bases from J, leaving 29 bases between. There are 22 residues in the CDR3. CDR3 nucleotides: TGTGCCAGCAGTTACTCGACTCACCGGGCAGGGGTCTTTGGATGGGACACCGGGGAGCTGTTTTTT. Its translation is CASSYSTHRAGVFGWDTGELFF.

In its sample, this clonotype was seen a few times. The gene calls are TRBV7-2 and TRBJ2-2; D is perhaps TRBD2 (5 bases). Looked up from germline, CDR1 is SGHTA and CDR2 is FQGNSA. Trimming removed 1 base from V and 6 bases from J, with 9 bases in between. This CDR3 comprises 14 residues. Written as DNA, the CDR3 is TGTGCCAGCAGCTTAGTTGAGGGTTCCGGGGAGCTGTTTTTT. It encodes CASSLVEGSGELFF.

Comments on this clonotype: A clone one base away is much larger, so this may be a read error. The V call is TRBV5-1, the J call TRBJ1-1, with D maybe TRBD1 (6 bases). CDR3 size: 15 residues. Trimming took 4 bases from V and 4 from J, leaving 17 bases between them. CDR1 SGHRS and CDR2 YFSETQ come from the germline V gene. CDR3 DNA sequence: TGCGCCAGCAGCCCTCGGGGGGGCGTGGGCACTGAAGCTTTCTTT. Its translation is CASSPRGGVGTEAFF.

In its sample, this clonotype was seen a few times. The chain couples TRBV20-1 to TRBJ2-3; D unresolved. Germline V gene data show CDR1 as DFQATT and CDR2 as SNEGSKA (reference sequence). This CDR3 spans 12 amino acids. Trimming took 4 bases from V and 0 from J, leaving 5 bases between them. In DNA form, the CDR3 reads TGCAGTGCTAAGTCCAGCACAGATACGCAGTATTTT. Its protein product is CSAKSSTDTQYF.

This clonotype was seen repeatedly, ten times or more. CDR3 nucleotides: TGTGCCATCAGATCTAGCGGGCCGAGCGTTGATGAGCAGTTCTTC. This encodes CAIRSSGPSVDEQFF. The chain joins TRBV10-3 to TRBJ2-1; 8 nucleotides line up with TRBD2. The J segment lost 8 bases and the V segment lost 6 bases, leaving 12 bases of the junction unmatched. CDR1 is ENHRY and CDR2 is SYGVKD in the germline V gene. CDR3 length: 15 residues.

Only a few counts were recorded for this clonotype. The chain employs TRBV18 and TRBJ2-1; D gene unclear. In germline, CDR1 is KGHSH, CDR2 LQKENI. The V end lost 1 base, the J end lost 3 bases, and 10 bases lay between the germline ends. This CDR3 contains 15 residues. Here the CDR3 reads CASSPHAANYNEQFF. As DNA, the CDR3 is TGTGCCAGCTCACCACACGCAGCCAACTACAATGAGCAGTTCTTC. The full variable domain, its missing parts supplied by reference TRBV18 and TRBJ2-1, is NAGVMQNPRHLVRRRGQEARLRCSPMKGHSHVYWYRQLPEEGLKFMVYLQKENIIDESGMPKERFSAEFPKEGPSILRIQQVVRGDSAAYFCASSPHAANYNEQFFGPGTRLTVL.

This clonotype was counted a single time. The V and J genes are TRBV18 and TRBJ2-4, with D possibly matching TRBD2 (6 bases). The CDR3 sequence is 14 residues long. The V end was cut by 2 bases, the J end by 3 bases, with 8 bases between. Germline V gives CDR1 KGHSH, CDR2 LQKENI. The DNA for the CDR3 is TGTGCCAGCTCACCAAGGGAGGACAAAAACATTCAGTACTTC. This encodes CASSPREDKNIQYF.

This clonotype has only a few counts. A much larger clone sits a single nucleotide away, making a read error possible. The rearrangement uses TRBV2 and TRBJ2-1; 9 positions agree with TRBD2. This CDR3 has 15 residues. Germline lookup yields CDR1 SNHLY and CDR2 FYNNEI. The CDR3 nucleotides are TGTGCCAGAAGTGAAGGCGCGGGAGGGCCTGATGAGCAGTTCTTC. It encodes CARSEGAGGPDEQFF. Full variable domain (rest looked up from reference TRBV2 and TRBJ2-1): EPEVTQTPSHQVTQMGQEVILRCVPISNHLYFYWYRQILGQKVEFLVSFYNNEISEKSEIFDDQFSVERPDGSNFTLKIRSTKLEDSAMYFCARSEGAGGPDEQFFGPGTRLTVL.

To note about this clonotype: A much more abundant neighbour one base away suggests this may be a read error. The chain combines TRBV11-1 with TRBJ2-1, with D maybe TRBD2 (6 bases). The germline V gene has CDR1 SGHAT and CDR2 FQDESV (reference sequence). The CDR3 consists of 13 residues. Here the CDR3 reads CPSSLDGGVGQFF. CDR3 DNA sequence: TGTCCCAGCAGCCTGGATGGCGGGGTGGGGCAGTTCTTC.

This clonotype was counted ten times or more. The V and J genes are TRBV28 and TRBJ1-1, with 8 nucleotides matching TRBD1. V lost 2 bases, J lost 10 bases, and 9 bases stayed unmatched. The germline gives CDR1 MDHEN, CDR2 SYDVKM. The CDR3 consists of 14 residues. CDR3 sequence: CASSLAQGGTPAFF. CDR3 sequence (DNA): TGTGCCAGCAGTTTAGCACAGGGGGGGACCCCAGCTTTCTTT.

In its sample, this clonotype was seen many times. The chain is built from TRBV10-3 and TRBJ2-3; D remains ambiguous. This CDR3 has 15 residues. The germline V gene has CDR1 ENHRY and CDR2 SYGVKD. Trimming pared 3 bases from V and 1 base from J, leaving 11 bases between. The CDR3 is CAISDPTRGTDTQYF. CDR3 nucleotides: TGTGCCATCAGTGATCCAACTCGGGGCACAGATACGCAGTATTTT.

The chain uses TRBV15 and TRBJ2-7, with 7 bases lining up with TRBD2. CDR3 length: 17 amino acids. V dropped 0 bases and J dropped 7; count of bases not matched to a gene: 15. Germline V gives CDR1 LNHNV, CDR2 YYDKDF (reference sequence). The CDR3 loop is CATSRDRLAAVTGEQYF. CDR3 in DNA: TGTGCCACCAGCAGAGATCGGCTAGCGGCCGTGACGGGGGAGCAGTACTTC.

This chain joins TRBV6-1 and TRBJ2-7, with D possibly TRBD2 on 6 matching bases. The length of the CDR3 is 15 residues. V gave up 8 bases and J gave up 0 bases, with 17 bases separating them. Germline V gene data show CDR1 as MNHNS and CDR2 as SASEGT. CDR3 DNA sequence: TGTGCCAGCCTTCGGGACTTTCAAGGCTCCTACGAGCAGTACTTC. It specifies CASLRDFQGSYEQYF.

This clonotype has at least ten counts. This rearrangement joins TRBV20-1 to TRBJ2-2; possibly TRBD1 for D (6 bases). V lost 6 bases and J 3 bases, leaving 17 bases between the germline ends. The CDR3 loop spans 15 amino acids. Germline V lookup: CDR1 DFQATT, CDR2 SNEGSKA (reference sequence). CDR3 sequence: CSAERANRDTGELFF. CDR3 coding DNA: TGCAGTGCCGAACGTGCAAACAGGGACACCGGGGAGCTGTTTTTT.

This chain joins TRBV9 and TRBJ2-1; D is perhaps TRBD1 (6 bases). Looked up from germline, CDR1 is SGDLS and CDR2 is YYNGEE. This CDR3 has 14 amino acids. Trimming left V 1 base short and J 10 bases short, with 15 bases between. CDR3 protein: CASSVRRAGQEQFF. The CDR3 bases are TGTGCCAGCAGCGTACGCAGGGCAGGACAGGAGCAGTTCTTC.

This chain joins TRBV6-6 and TRBJ2-5, with a weak D call TRBD1 (5 bases). Trimming shortened V by 0 bases and J by 2 bases, and 10 bases separated the two germline ends. Germline values: CDR1 MNHNY, CDR2 SVGAGI (reference sequence). This CDR3 spans 15 amino acids. The CDR3 spells CASSYSAGPQETQYF. CDR3 DNA sequence: TGTGCCAGCAGTTACTCGGCAGGGCCACAAGAGACCCAGTACTTC.

This clonotype occurred many times. Here the CDR3 reads CASSQVTGVWTYNEQFF. DNA of the CDR3: TGTGCCAGCAGCCAAGTAACGGGAGTTTGGACCTACAATGAGCAGTTCTTC. This chain joins TRBV3-1 and TRBJ2-1; maybe TRBD2 (6 bases). V shed 1 base and J shed 2 bases, with 15 bases lying between them. Germline loops: CDR1 LGHDT, CDR2 YNNKEL (reference sequence). This CDR3 has 17 amino acids.

This clonotype was seen ten or more times. The chain links TRBV6-1 to TRBJ2-7; TRBD2 is a possible D gene (6 bases). CDR3 length equals 13 residues. Germline V lookup: CDR1 MNHNS, CDR2 SASEGT. V was clipped by 5 bases and J by 5 bases, with 13 bases between them. The CDR3 sequence: CASSQIWGDEQYF. As DNA, the CDR3 is TGTGCCAGCAGTCAGATATGGGGGGACGAGCAGTACTTC.

This clonotype turned up a few times. The J gene is TRBJ2-7, the V gene TRBV28; 9 bases align to TRBD2. The CDR3 is made up of 18 amino acids. V dropped 4 bases and J dropped 0; count of bases not matched to a gene: 13. Germline CDR1 MDHEN, CDR2 SYDVKM. The DNA for the CDR3 is TGTGCCAGCAGTTCACCCCTAGGGGCTAGCGGGGCCTCCTACGAGCAGTACTTC. It is translated as CASSSPLGASGASYEQYF.

This clonotype was observed many times. J is TRBJ2-5 and V is TRBV2, with D possibly TRBD2 on 6 matching bases. Germline values: CDR1 SNHLY, CDR2 FYNNEI. The V gene lost 2 bases and the J gene lost 0 bases, with 16 bases spanning the gap. The length of the CDR3 is 17 residues. The CDR3 is CASSESGRQTYQETQYF. Here the CDR3 DNA reads TGTGCCAGCAGTGAATCGGGGAGGCAGACGTACCAAGAGACCCAGTACTTC.

At least ten counts were recorded for this clonotype. V gene TRBV28 combines with J gene TRBJ2-7; tentatively, D is TRBD1 (6 bases). Germline CDR1 is MDHEN and CDR2 is SYDVKM. The ends were cut back, 8 bases at V and 3 bases at J, with 8 bases in the middle. This CDR3 has 11 residues. The CDR3 bases are TGTGCCAGCGGACAGTACTACGAGCAGTACTTC. Protein product: CASGQYYEQYF.

This clonotype was counted only a few times. The V call is TRBV9, the J call TRBJ2-2; 7 bases line up with TRBD1. The ends lost 0 bases at V and 4 bases at J; junction bases unmatched: 3. The CDR3 runs 15 residues. Germline values: CDR1 SGDLS, CDR2 YYNGEE. The CDR3 here is CASSVDPGGTGELFF. DNA of the CDR3: TGTGCCAGCAGCGTAGATCCAGGGGGCACCGGGGAGCTGTTTTTT.

This clonotype was counted a few times. This chain's CDR3 is CASRTTSGPHEQYF. The DNA of the CDR3 is TGTGCCAGTAGGACGACTAGCGGGCCCCACGAGCAGTACTTC. The V gene is TRBV19, the J gene TRBJ2-7; 10 nucleotides line up with TRBD2. V lost 6 bases to trimming and J lost 5 bases; unmatched junction nucleotides: 7. CDR3 size: 14 residues. The germline CDR1 and CDR2 sequences are LNHDA and SQIVND (reference sequence).